The 11 T cell receptor beta chains presented below share a single source sample, sequenced in a study of CD4 and CD8 cells across lung adenocarcinoma regions. A single record per CDR3 protein comes from TCRdb applying MiXCR to the PCR reads. This table has tens of thousands of distinct CDR3 sequences, around 50% appearing once. Sequencing input: CD4+ T cells from the center of a lung tumor. Receptor source: a male donor with lung adenocarcinoma. The CD4 and CD8 labels of this study may be unreliable.

For this clonotype: Sequence at one end of the junction differs from germline and may be a read error. J is TRBJ2-3 and V is TRBV10-2; D is ambiguous. Germline V CDR1 and CDR2: WSHSY, SAAADI. The CDR3 length is 12 residues. The CDR3 DNA sequence: TGCGCCGGCAGTCTCAGCACAGAGACGCAGTATTTT. Protein sequence: CAGSLSTETQYF.

The rearrangement links TRBV25-1 to TRBJ2-3, with 8 bases that match TRBD2. With V trimmed by 8 bases and J by 11 bases, 24 bases remained unmatched. The V gene's germline CDR1 is MGHDK and CDR2 SYGVNS. The CDR3 is 17 residues long. CDR3 loop: CASSGGLGRGAKNMQYF. DNA of the CDR3: TGTGCCAGCTCGGGGGGGTTGGGTAGGGGGGCCAAAAATATGCAGTATTTT.

Many counts were recorded for this clonotype. The chain employs TRBV12-3 or TRBV12-4 and TRBJ2-6; D is possibly TRBD1 (5 bases). The CDR3 has 16 amino acids. Trimming took 6 bases from V and 0 from J, leaving 12 bases between them. In DNA, the CDR3 is TGTGCCAGCAGACCGGACATCTCCTCTGGGGCCAACGTCCTGACTTTC. Residues: CASRPDISSGANVLTF.

The table lists this clonotype with a few counts. The J gene is TRBJ2-5, the V gene TRBV10-3; D is perhaps TRBD1 (6 bases). Germline CDR1 ENHRY, CDR2 SYGVKD. This CDR3 spans 14 amino acids. CDR3 coding DNA: TGTGCGGGCTCTGGGGGCGGAGGCCAAGAGACCCAGTACTTC. This sequence encodes CAGSGGGGQETQYF.

This CDR3 reads CASSDLAGGTDTQYF. The CDR3 nucleotides are TGCGCCAGCAGTGATTTGGCGGGAGGCACAGATACGCAGTATTTT. The chain employs TRBV10-1 and TRBJ2-3, with 7 bases that match TRBD2. Germline assignment: CDR1 WNHNN and CDR2 SYGVQD (reference sequence). The CDR3 is 15 residues long. J gave up 1 base and V 3 bases, and 4 bases lay outside the gene matches.

This chain's CDR3 is CARGDGGGGPDTQYF. As DNA, the CDR3 is TGTGCCAGGGGTGACGGGGGCGGGGGTCCAGATACGCAGTATTTT. The chain uses TRBV6-4 and TRBJ2-3; TRBD2 is a possible D gene (7 bases). Germline lookup yields CDR1 MRHNA and CDR2 SNTAGT. V was pared by 9 bases and J by 4 bases, with 20 bases between. The CDR3 sequence is 15 residues long.

With regard to this clonotype: The junction differs from germline at one of its ends, possibly a read error. The genes are TRBV12-3 or TRBV12-4 and TRBJ2-2; the D gene is possibly TRBD2 (5 bases). The CDR3 totals 13 residues. CDR3 nucleotides: TGTGCCAGCAGGGATGGCAGCACCGGGGAGCAGTTTTTT. The encoded protein is CASRDGSTGEQFF.

This clonotype was detected ten times or more. The chain links TRBV12-3 or TRBV12-4 to TRBJ2-3; D may match TRBD1 or TRBD2 (6 bases each). V lost 3 bases to trimming and J lost 6 bases, with 13 bases between them. The CDR3 runs 14 residues. The CDR3 nucleotides are TGTGCCAGCAGTTTGGGGGGCGTGGGGGATACGCAGTATTTT. Its protein product is CASSLGGVGDTQYF.

CDR3 residues: CASSYVGGSWNEQFF. DNA of the CDR3: TGTGCCAGCAGTTACGTGGGCGGGAGCTGGAATGAGCAGTTCTTC. The genes are TRBV7-8 and TRBJ2-1; 7 bases are a match to TRBD2. This CDR3 is built from 15 residues. CDR1 and CDR2 (germline): SGHVS, FQNEAQ. V gave up 6 bases and J gave up 7 bases; unmatched junction bases: 12.

By share, this clonotype counts as medium-sized. The V gene is TRBV28, the J gene TRBJ2-6; D is perhaps TRBD2 (6 bases). V lost 10 bases and J lost 0, with 16 bases in between. The CDR3 length is 16 residues. The germline V gene encodes CDR1 MDHEN and CDR2 SYDVKM. CDR3: CATRRGESSGANVLTF. The CDR3 DNA follows: TGTGCCACCAGGCGGGGTGAGAGCTCTGGGGCCAACGTCCTGACTTTC.

A word on this clonotype: Relative to the germline gene, one junction end is altered; a read error may explain this. The chain joins TRBV27 to TRBJ2-3, with a tentative D call TRBD1 (5 bases). CDR3 size: 12 residues. The germline CDR1 and CDR2 sequences are MNHEY and SMNVEV (reference sequence). The CDR3 loop reads CASSPATDTQYF. Here the CDR3 DNA reads TGTGCCAGCAGCCCAGCGACAGATACGCAGTATTTC.